These 9 T cell receptor beta chains were sequenced from one sample in a study of Tregs in tolerant kidney transplant recipients. Sequencing used immunoSEQ multiplex PCR; TCRdb keeps in-frame clones, though not all of them. The table records about 72,000 clones, 80% to 95% of them present only once. The sequenced sample was CD8+ T cells from blood, obtained before the transplant. The receptors were sampled from a human donor who received a combined kidney and bone marrow transplant.

This chain links TRBV11-2 with TRBJ1-2; perhaps TRBD1 as D (5 bases). Trimming took 1 base from V and 8 from J, leaving 17 bases between them. Germline CDR1 is SGHAT and CDR2 is FQNNGV. The CDR3 covers 15 residues. The CDR3 DNA follows: TGTGCCAGCAGCTTAGGACAGATGGGGTTTTGGGGCTACACCTTC. Its translation: CASSLGQMGFWGYTF.

CDR3 loop: CASSSLDSGRSYEQYF. CDR3 sequence (DNA): TGTGCCAGCAGCTCCCTGGATAGCGGGAGATCCTACGAGCAGTACTTC. The chain recombines TRBV5-4 with TRBJ2-7; the match to TRBD2 covers 9 bases. The V segment lost 3 bases and the J segment 1 base; nucleotides outside the gene matches: 8. Germline values: CDR1 SGHNT, CDR2 YYREEE (reference sequence). The CDR3 is 16 amino acids.

The chain combines TRBV13 with TRBJ2-7; TRBD2 matches 7 bases. Losses at the gene ends were 3 bases for V and 5 bases for J; bases not matched to a gene: 4. The germline CDR1 and CDR2 sequences are PRHDT and FYEKMQ (reference sequence). This CDR3 is built from 13 residues. In DNA form, the CDR3 reads TGTGCCAGCAGCTTGGGCGGGAGCCACGAGCAGTACTTC. Translation gives CASSLGGSHEQYF.

This chain uses TRBV7-9 with TRBJ1-2, with D possibly being TRBD1 (6 bases). This CDR3 spans 13 amino acids. Germline CDR1 is SEHNR and CDR2 is FQNEAQ (reference sequence). Trimming removed 4 bases from V and 2 bases from J, with 8 bases in between. The CDR3 DNA sequence: TGTGCCAGCAGCTCGCAGGGGAACTATGGCTACACCTTC. As protein: CASSSQGNYGYTF.

J is TRBJ2-7 and V is TRBV30; 7 nucleotides agree with TRBD2. CDR3 length equals 12 residues. CDR1 and CDR2 (germline): GTSNPN, SVGIG (reference sequence). The trim removed 3 bases at V and 4 bases at J, leaving 3 bases unmatched. The CDR3 DNA reads as TGTGCCTGGAGCTGGGGGGGGTACGAGCAGTACTTC. Translated, it gives CAWSWGGYEQYF.

V is TRBV6-5 and J is TRBJ1-1; D remains ambiguous. V was pared by 0 bases and J by 8 bases, with 16 bases between. Germline CDR1 reads MNHEY; CDR2 reads SVGAGI. This CDR3 has 15 amino acids. The CDR3 protein is CASSYSTSGFREAFF. In DNA, the CDR3 is TGTGCCAGCAGTTACTCGACGTCGGGGTTTAGGGAAGCTTTCTTT.

This chain joins TRBV7-8 and TRBJ2-5, with 10 bases identical to TRBD2. This CDR3 region has 15 residues. Germline V gives CDR1 SGHVS, CDR2 FQNEAQ. V was pared by 5 bases and J by 5 bases, with 8 bases of the junction left unmatched. In DNA, the CDR3 is TGTGCCAGCAGCCCTATAGCGGGGGGCCAGGAGACCCAGTACTTC. Its translation is CASSPIAGGQETQYF.

CDR3 nucleotide sequence: TGCGCCAGCAGCTGGGGTGGCGGGGCTACCTACGAGCAGTACTTC. It encodes CASSWGGGATYEQYF. The gene calls are TRBV5-1 and TRBJ2-7, with a weak D call TRBD2 (6 bases). V lost 3 bases, J lost 2 bases, and 15 bases lay in between. The CDR3 has 15 amino acids. Per the germline V gene, CDR1 is SGHRS and CDR2 is YFSETQ.

The chain couples TRBV6-5 to TRBJ2-3; D gene unclear. Germline-derived CDR1 and CDR2 are MNHEY and SVGAGI. The CDR3 runs 14 residues. Trimming shortened V by 0 bases and J by 0 bases, and 4 bases separated the two germline ends. CDR3 coding DNA: TGTGCCAGCAGTTACTCCCCTAGCACAGATACGCAGTATTTT. As protein: CASSYSPSTDTQYF.